This passage covers 6 T cell receptor beta chains from one sample sequenced in a study of T cell changes during pregnancy in multiple sclerosis. Profiling relied on immunoSEQ multiplex PCR, and the TCRdb table lists in-frame clones only, not all of them. The sample holds about 70,000 clones, approximately 94% seen once. The source was peripheral blood, collected in the third trimester of pregnancy. The receptor set was obtained from a female donor with multiple sclerosis, enrolled in a pregnancy study.

This chain joins TRBV7-8 and TRBJ1-6; 8 bases map to TRBD1. The junction had 10 bases not matched to a gene; V was cut back by 5 bases and J by 4 bases. The germline gives CDR1 SGHVS, CDR2 FQNEAQ. The CDR3 is 17 residues long. Here the CDR3 reads CASSLLTDREYNSPLHF. The CDR3 DNA sequence: TGTGCCAGCAGCCTACTTACGGACAGGGAATATAATTCACCCCTCCACTTT.

The count of this clone is one. The V and J genes are TRBV18 and TRBJ2-7, with a tentative D call TRBD1 (7 bases). V was cut by 1 base and J by 6 bases, with 16 bases left in between. Germline assignment: CDR1 KGHSH and CDR2 LQKENI. The CDR3 loop spans 15 amino acids. For the CDR3, the DNA is TGTGCCAGCTCACCACTGGGCCAGGGGGGAGGCGAGCAGTACTTC. This encodes CASSPLGQGGGEQYF. Using reference TRBV18 and TRBJ2-7 for the parts outside the CDR3, the full variable domain is NAGVMQNPRHLVRRRGQEARLRCSPMKGHSHVYWYRQLPEEGLKFMVYLQKENIIDESGMPKERFSAEFPKEGPSILRIQQVVRGDSAAYFCASSPLGQGGGEQYFGPGTRLTVT.

The J gene is TRBJ2-3, the V gene TRBV18; D is unresolved. V was shortened by 9 bases and J by 5 bases, with 18 bases between the two germline ends. CDR1 KGHSH and CDR2 LQKENI come from the germline V gene. The CDR3 is made up of 14 amino acids. The DNA of the CDR3 is TGTGCCAGTTCCCCCTTTAGGAGCGAAGATACGCAGTATTTT. Translating gives CASSPFRSEDTQYF.

The chain uses TRBV9 and TRBJ1-6; 7 nucleotides align to TRBD1. The CDR3 length is 14 residues. The V segment lost 3 bases and the J segment 10 bases; nucleotides outside the gene matches: 7. CDR1 and CDR2 from the germline V gene are SGDLS and YYNGEE. The CDR3 sequence: CASSATGQQSPLHF. CDR3 sequence (DNA): TGTGCCAGCAGCGCCACGGGACAGCAGTCACCCCTCCACTTT.

The chain employs TRBV4-1 and TRBJ2-7; tentative D call: TRBD2 (6 bases). From germline, CDR1 is MGHRA and CDR2 YSYEKL. Deletions cut 6 bases from V and 0 bases from J, with 12 bases between. The CDR3 runs 14 residues. This CDR3 reads CASSWGVSSYEQYF. The CDR3 DNA is TGCGCCAGCAGTTGGGGGGTGAGCTCCTACGAGCAGTACTTC.

V and J are TRBV29-1 and TRBJ1-2; TRBD1 aligns across 7 bases. The V gene end was trimmed by 7 bases and the J gene end by 5 bases; junction bases not matched to a gene: 10. The germline CDR1 and CDR2 sequences are SQVTM and ANQGSEA. This CDR3 contains 13 residues. The CDR3 DNA reads as TGCAGCGCCGGGGACAGACGTACGTATGGCTACACCTTC. Encoded protein: CSAGDRRTYGYTF.